The sequence of this T cell receptor beta chain was determined in a study of shared clonotypes between healthy human individuals. Trimming shortened V by 0 bases and J by 12 bases, and 12 bases separated the two germline ends. Germline V gene data show CDR1 as MRHNA and CDR2 as SNTAGT. There are 12 residues in the CDR3. Assay: immunoSEQ multiplex PCR; the TCRdb copy retains only in-frame clones and omits some. The table lists about 2.4 million clones, 80% to 95% of them singletons. Caucasian adults residing in Nashville, Tennessee made up all the donors. This sequence joins TRBV6-4 and TRBJ2-7; D not certain. This clonotype was obtained from a man aged 18 to 35 in good health. Some clones in this sample may be carry-over from other donors' samples. Sequencing was carried out using naive CD4+ T cells from PBMCs. Subset described: CD45RA+ positively selected. This CDR3 is CASSDSIKGRYF. The CDR3, as DNA: TGTGCCAGCAGTGACTCGATTAAGGGCCGGTACTTC.